This T cell receptor beta chain was profiled in a study of T cells in Graves' hyperthyroidism and ophthalmopathy. The study's findings and limits: Before onset, by a median of around 6.4 months, the model predicted ophthalmopathy. Separating ophthalmopathy from stable hyperthyroidism was achieved by a 13 V-J model.

TCR beta CDR3 sequences were amplified from RNA transcripts. The TCR CDR3 was amplified in a first-round RT-PCR using the HTBI primer set. One entry per CDR3 protein results from TCRdb running MiXCR on the multiplex PCR reads. The sample contains roughly 570,000 distinct CDR3 sequences, under 60% of which appear only once. This clonotype was observed a few times. The antigen remains unidentified. Criteria for exclusion of patients were uncontrolled infection, other autoimmune disease, pregnancy or lactation. Sequenced sample: peripheral blood or thyroid tissue (not recorded which). This clonotype was obtained from an adult woman with Graves' disease, either hyperthyroidism or ophthalmopathy (not recorded which).

The CDR3 reads CASSDSKQENTEAFF. The CDR3, as DNA: TGTGCCAGCAGTGACTCGAAGCAGGAGAACACTGAAGCTTTCTTT. V gene TRBV6-4 combines with J gene TRBJ1-1; D gene uncertain. The germline V gene has CDR1 MRHNA and CDR2 SNTAGT. This CDR3 has 15 amino acids. Trimming shortened V by 0 bases and J by 1 base, and 9 bases separated the two germline ends.